This passage covers 8 T cell receptor beta chains from one sample sequenced in a study of blood T cell repertoires in COVID-19 (TCRdb year 2020). Libraries were built with the immunoSEQ multiplex PCR assay. TCRdb took over this immuneACCESS table, retaining in-frame rearrangements with V and J assigned. Such tables are incomplete; in checked studies, under half of the missing clones stem from an unresolved V gene, and the remainder is unexplained. Counted in this sample were roughly 180,000 clones; approximately 78% of them appeared once. Of the sample, about 11% falls within the top ten clones. Sequences were obtained from peripheral blood. These receptors were obtained from an elderly woman with COVID-19, enrolled during active disease.

The chain links TRBV30 to TRBJ2-7, with D maybe TRBD2 (5 bases). The CDR3 loop spans 19 amino acids. Per germline, CDR1 GTSNPN and CDR2 SVGIG (reference sequence). Trimming shortened V by 3 bases and J by 2 bases, and 29 bases separated the two germline ends. CDR3 sequence (DNA): TGTGCCTGGAGAGGTACAAGTCGTCGGAGGCCGACAAGTCCCTACGAGCAGTACTTC. Protein: CAWRGTSRRRPTSPYEQYF.

This chain links TRBV7-2 with TRBJ2-3, with 9 nucleotides matching TRBD2. Germline loops: CDR1 SGHTA, CDR2 FQGNSA. The V segment lost 5 bases and the J segment 3 bases; nucleotides outside the gene matches: 9. There are 16 residues in the CDR3. DNA for the CDR3: TGTGCCAGCAGCCCCGGGAGCGGGAGGTCTACAGATACGCAGTATTTT. Translated, it gives CASSPGSGRSTDTQYF. The whole variable domain, filled in from reference TRBV7-2 and TRBJ2-3, reads GAGVSQSPSNKVTEKGKDVELRCDPISGHTALYWYRQSLGQGLEFLIYFQGNSAPDKSGLPSDRFSAERTGGSVSTLTIQRTQQEDSAVYLCASSPGSGRSTDTQYFGPGTRLTVL.

Concerning this clone: Different DNA sequences within this sample yield the same CDR3. The J gene is TRBJ2-7, the V gene TRBV20-1; no firm D call. The ends were cut back, 2 bases at V and 1 base at J, with 3 bases in the middle. There are 11 residues in the CDR3. Germline V lookup: CDR1 DFQATT, CDR2 SNEGSKA (reference sequence). CDR3: CSARLSYEQYF. The CDR3 nucleotides are TGCAGTGCTAGACTATCCTACGAGCAGTACTTC.

This chain links TRBV28 with TRBJ1-2; possible D gene TRBD1, 5 bases. CDR3 length: 14 residues. Between the trimmed V and J ends, which lost 3 bases and 4 bases, there was a span of 12 bases. Germline CDR1 reads MDHEN; CDR2 reads SYDVKM. This CDR3 is CASSFFTGLYGYTF. DNA of the CDR3: TGTGCCAGCAGTTTCTTCACAGGTCTCTATGGCTACACCTTC.

The CDR3 coding sequence is TGTGCTAGTGGCAAGACAGGGGGCCTAGATACGCAGTATTTT. Encoded protein: CASGKTGGLDTQYF. The chain has TRBV12-5 and TRBJ2-3, with 10 bases lining up with TRBD1. Losses at the gene ends were 6 bases for V and 5 bases for J; bases not matched to a gene: 5. The CDR3 runs 14 residues. Germline V gene sequence: CDR1 LGHNT, CDR2 FRNRAP.

This sequence joins TRBV5-4 and TRBJ2-1, with 10 bases aligning to TRBD2. CDR3 length equals 14 residues. Trimming removed 4 bases from V and 9 bases from J; junction bases left unmatched: 7. Germline V gene sequence: CDR1 SGHNT, CDR2 YYREEE (reference sequence). Here the CDR3 reads CASSIAGGAVEQFF. The CDR3 nucleotides are TGTGCCAGCAGCATAGCGGGGGGAGCGGTTGAGCAGTTCTTC.

In this sample, this clone turned up many times. The genes are TRBV6-5 and TRBJ2-5; a weak D match, TRBD2 (5 bases). V was cut by 3 bases and J by 5 bases, with 7 bases left in between. The CDR3 is made up of 12 amino acids. CDR1 and CDR2 (germline): MNHEY, SVGAGI. In DNA form, the CDR3 reads TGTGCCAGCAGTTATCGGGGTGAGACCCAGTACTTC. Translating gives CASSYRGETQYF.

CDR3 nucleotide sequence: TGTGCCAGCTCACCGATGACAGCATCGACTAACTATGGCTACACCTTC. It yields the protein CASSPMTASTNYGYTF. This sequence joins TRBV18 and TRBJ1-2; the D gene is possibly TRBD1 (5 bases). The CDR3 is 16 residues long. V was pared by 3 bases and J by 0 bases, with 14 bases between. CDR1 and CDR2 from the germline V gene are KGHSH and LQKENI.